This entry describes one T cell receptor beta chain. Germline loops: CDR1 MNHEY, CDR2 SVGEGT. The CDR3 length is 16 residues. Trimming took off 7 bases at V and 0 bases at J, with 18 bases between the two ends. The sample comes from a study of blood T cell repertoires in COVID-19. Study-level information: Collection of acute and convalescent COVID-19 samples took place in the United States, Italy and Spain. T cells, B-cell-depleted T cells, or PBMCs provided the cDNA or gDNA that served as material.

Methods used by the authors: Amplification from reference gene primers served as the basis for estimated nucleated cell counts. TCRdb's copy holds only in-frame clones and misses some; the assay was immunoSEQ multiplex PCR. The V and J calls and clone size come from that table; D and trimming were worked out from the DNA. This sample has 230,000 or so clones; 85% to 90% occur once, and the top ten carry 2.1%. This sequence joins TRBV6-2 or TRBV6-3 and TRBJ2-5; maybe TRBD2 (7 bases). The sequencing input was peripheral blood. This receptor was taken from a woman aged 60-70 years with COVID-19, enrolled during active disease. The CDR3 reads CASTPRGGGYQETQYF. The DNA for the CDR3 is TGTGCCAGCACCCCTAGAGGGGGGGGGTACCAAGAGACCCAGTACTTC.